The entry below describes one T cell receptor (beta chain). Per germline, CDR1 MNHEY and CDR2 SVGAGI. The CDR3 contains 14 residues. V was shortened by 8 bases and J by 6 bases, with 14 bases between the two germline ends. Per the original methods: Amplification from reference gene primers served as the basis for estimated nucleated cell counts. Data came from immunoSEQ multiplex PCR; TCRdb stores just in-frame clones and leaves some out. Clone size and the V and J calls come from that table; the DNA yielded D and trimming. The sample includes around 90,000 clones, approximately 86% of them seen just once. This sample is part of a study of blood T cell repertoires in COVID-19.

This chain joins TRBV6-5 and TRBJ1-6; weak D call: TRBD1 (5 bases). Sequencing was done on a sample of peripheral blood. This clonotype was sampled from a male donor with acute or convalescent COVID-19. CDR3 sequence: CASRLRQSNSPLHF. CDR3 sequence (DNA): TGTGCCAGCCGCTTACGACAGTCTAATTCACCCCTCCACTTT.